Each of the 8 T cell receptor beta chains below was sequenced from the same sample in a study of shared clonotypes between healthy human individuals. Only in-frame clones appear in the TCRdb table, and some are missing; sequencing was by immunoSEQ multiplex PCR. Here the sample spans some 2,100,000 clones, approximately 94% being singletons. Sequencing input: naive CD4+ T cells sorted from blood. Subset reported: CD45RA+ positively selected. These receptors were obtained from a young man in good health.

The J gene is TRBJ2-7, the V gene TRBV6-6; no definite D call. Trimming left V 2 bases short and J 3 bases short, with 8 bases between. The CDR3 consists of 13 residues. Germline loops: CDR1 MNHNY, CDR2 SVGAGI (reference sequence). This CDR3 reads CASSYQSLYEQYF. The CDR3 region has the DNA TGTGCCAGCAGTTACCAGAGTCTCTACGAGCAGTACTTC.

This clone was seen just once. Relative to the germline gene, one junction end is altered; a read error may explain this. This chain uses TRBV7-7 with TRBJ2-1; D uncertain. The length of the CDR3 is 14 residues. Looked up from germline, CDR1 is SSHAT and CDR2 is FNYEAQ (reference sequence). The CDR3 sequence: CASSLVGDWNEQFF. The CDR3 DNA is TGTGCTAGCAGCTTAGTAGGAGATTGGAATGAGCAGTTCTTC.

The chain has TRBV6-1 and TRBJ1-4; 7 bases align to TRBD1. CDR3 size: 14 residues. V shed 6 bases, J shed 4 bases, and the junction held 5 bases outside the gene matches. Germline CDR1 MNHNS, CDR2 SASEGT. The CDR3: CASSVGQDNEKLFF. The DNA for the CDR3 is TGTGCCAGCAGCGTAGGACAGGATAATGAAAAACTGTTTTTT.

The chain recombines TRBV5-1 with TRBJ2-7, with 8 positions matching TRBD1. The germline gives CDR1 SGHRS, CDR2 YFSETQ. This CDR3 is 15 amino acids long. After removal of 4 bases from V and 4 bases from J, the junction contained 10 bases not matched to a gene. CDR3 region: CASSLRQGQRYEQYF. In DNA form, the CDR3 reads TGCGCCAGCAGCCTGAGACAGGGGCAAAGGTACGAGCAGTACTTC.

The CDR3 loop is CASSLVQGPVRAFF. In nucleotides, the CDR3 is TGTGCCAGCAGCTTAGTCCAGGGGCCTGTGCGAGCTTTCTTT. The V and J genes are TRBV11-2 and TRBJ1-1; possible D gene TRBD1, 6 bases. This CDR3 region has 14 residues. CDR1 is SGHAT, CDR2 FQNNGV, per germline. V was pared by 1 base and J by 10 bases, with 16 bases between.

The genes are TRBV5-4 and TRBJ2-2; TRBD2 agrees at 7 bases. CDR1 and CDR2 (germline): SGHNT, YYREEE (reference sequence). With 0 bases clipped from V and 4 bases from J, the junction kept 6 bases outside the gene matches. The CDR3 contains 16 residues. The CDR3 region has the DNA TGTGCCAGCAGCTTGGTTACGGGGGGACGCACCGGGGAGCTGTTTTTT. It translates to CASSLVTGGRTGELFF.

Concerning this clone itself: The sample carries other DNA sequences with the same CDR3. The V call is TRBV30, the J call TRBJ1-3; unclear D gene. The germline V gene encodes CDR1 GTSNPN and CDR2 SVGIG (reference sequence). The CDR3 is 12 residues long. V was cut by 3 bases and J by 4 bases, with 7 bases left in between. The CDR3 reads CAWSALGNTIYF. The CDR3 bases are TGTGCCTGGAGCGCACTAGGAAACACCATATATTTT.

The chain employs TRBV29-1 and TRBJ2-5; 7 nucleotides line up with TRBD1. Germline CDR1 reads SQVTM; CDR2 reads ANQGSEA. There are 11 residues in the CDR3. The junction had 3 bases not matched to a gene; V was cut back by 7 bases and J by 4 bases. CDR3 bases: TGCAGCGCTGGACAGGCAGAGACCCAGTACTTC. Amino acid sequence: CSAGQAETQYF.